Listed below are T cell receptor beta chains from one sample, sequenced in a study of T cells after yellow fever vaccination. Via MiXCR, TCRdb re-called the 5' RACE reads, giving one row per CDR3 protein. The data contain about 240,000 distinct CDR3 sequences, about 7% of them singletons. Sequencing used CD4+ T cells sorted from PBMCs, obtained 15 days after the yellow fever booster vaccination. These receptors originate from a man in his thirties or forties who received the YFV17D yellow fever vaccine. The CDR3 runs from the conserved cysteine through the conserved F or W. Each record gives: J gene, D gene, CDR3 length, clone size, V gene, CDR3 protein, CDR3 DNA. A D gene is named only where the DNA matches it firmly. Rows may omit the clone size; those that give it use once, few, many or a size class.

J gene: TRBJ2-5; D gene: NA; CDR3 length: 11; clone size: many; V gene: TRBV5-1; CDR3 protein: CASSLDETQYF; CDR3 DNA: TGCGCCAGCAGCTTGGATGAGACCCAGTACTTC
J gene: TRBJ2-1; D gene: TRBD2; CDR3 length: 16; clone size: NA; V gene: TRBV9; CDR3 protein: CASSVSGLADHNEQFF; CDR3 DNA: TGTGCCAGCAGCGTCTCCGGACTAGCGGACCACAATGAGCAGTTCTTC
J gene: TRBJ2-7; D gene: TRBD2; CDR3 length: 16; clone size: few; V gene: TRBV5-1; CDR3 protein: CASSSASGRRSYEQYF; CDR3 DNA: TGCGCCAGCAGCTCAGCTAGCGGGAGGAGATCCTACGAGCAGTACTTC
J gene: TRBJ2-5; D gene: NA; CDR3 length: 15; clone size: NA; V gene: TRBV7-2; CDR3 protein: CASARQGRIQETQYF; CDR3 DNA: TGTGCCAGCGCCCGCCAGGGGCGGATCCAAGAGACCCAGTACTTC
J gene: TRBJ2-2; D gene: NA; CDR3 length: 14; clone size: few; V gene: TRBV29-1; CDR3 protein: CSATYQLNTGELFF; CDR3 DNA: TGCAGCGCCACCTACCAGCTTAACACCGGGGAGCTGTTTTTT
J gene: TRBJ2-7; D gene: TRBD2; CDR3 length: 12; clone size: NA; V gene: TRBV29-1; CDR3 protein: CSVGGGPYEQYF; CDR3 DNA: TGCAGCGTTGGGGGGGGACCCTACGAGCAGTACTTC
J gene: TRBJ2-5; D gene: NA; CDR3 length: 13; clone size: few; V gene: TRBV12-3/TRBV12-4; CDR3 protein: CASMAGWQETQYF; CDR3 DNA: TGTGCCAGCATGGCAGGGTGGCAAGAGACCCAGTACTTC
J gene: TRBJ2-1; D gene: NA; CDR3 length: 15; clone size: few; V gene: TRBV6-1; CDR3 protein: CATGEAASSYNEQFF; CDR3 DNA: TGTGCCACCGGAGAGGCGGCTAGCTCCTACAATGAGCAGTTCTTC
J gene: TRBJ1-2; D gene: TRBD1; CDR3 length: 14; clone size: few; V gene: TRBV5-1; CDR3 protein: CASSNGQGDYGYTF; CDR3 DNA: TGCGCCAGTTCGAACGGACAGGGGGACTATGGCTACACCTTC
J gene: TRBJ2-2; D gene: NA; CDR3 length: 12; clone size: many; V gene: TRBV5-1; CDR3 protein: CASSLGAGELFF; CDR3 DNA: TGCGCCAGCAGCCTTGGGGCCGGGGAGCTGTTTTTT
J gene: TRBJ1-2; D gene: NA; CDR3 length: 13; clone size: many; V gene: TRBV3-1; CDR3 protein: CASSQVRNYGYTF; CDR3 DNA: TGTGCCAGCAGCCAAGTGAGGAACTATGGCTACACCTTC
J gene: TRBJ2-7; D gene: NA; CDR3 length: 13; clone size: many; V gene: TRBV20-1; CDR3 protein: CSAHVSGRYEQYF; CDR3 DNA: TGCAGTGCTCATGTCTCAGGACGTTACGAGCAGTACTTC
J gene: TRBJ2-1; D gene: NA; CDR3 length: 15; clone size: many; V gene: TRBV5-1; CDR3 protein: CASSPRQVDYNEQFF; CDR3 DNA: TGCGCCAGCAGCCCCCGACAGGTTGACTACAATGAGCAGTTCTTC
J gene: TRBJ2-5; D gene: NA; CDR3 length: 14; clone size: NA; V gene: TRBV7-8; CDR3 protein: CASSLRAPQETQYF; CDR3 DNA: TGTGCCAGCAGCTTACGGGCCCCTCAAGAGACCCAGTACTTC
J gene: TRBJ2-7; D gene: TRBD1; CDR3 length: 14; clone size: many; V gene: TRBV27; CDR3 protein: CASSFRGQSYEQYF; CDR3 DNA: TGTGCCAGCAGTTTCAGGGGGCAATCCTACGAGCAGTACTTC
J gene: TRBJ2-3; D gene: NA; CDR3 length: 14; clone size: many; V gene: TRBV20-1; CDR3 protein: CSANRDLRTDTQYF; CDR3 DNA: TGCAGTGCTAACCGGGATTTACGTACAGATACGCAGTATTTT